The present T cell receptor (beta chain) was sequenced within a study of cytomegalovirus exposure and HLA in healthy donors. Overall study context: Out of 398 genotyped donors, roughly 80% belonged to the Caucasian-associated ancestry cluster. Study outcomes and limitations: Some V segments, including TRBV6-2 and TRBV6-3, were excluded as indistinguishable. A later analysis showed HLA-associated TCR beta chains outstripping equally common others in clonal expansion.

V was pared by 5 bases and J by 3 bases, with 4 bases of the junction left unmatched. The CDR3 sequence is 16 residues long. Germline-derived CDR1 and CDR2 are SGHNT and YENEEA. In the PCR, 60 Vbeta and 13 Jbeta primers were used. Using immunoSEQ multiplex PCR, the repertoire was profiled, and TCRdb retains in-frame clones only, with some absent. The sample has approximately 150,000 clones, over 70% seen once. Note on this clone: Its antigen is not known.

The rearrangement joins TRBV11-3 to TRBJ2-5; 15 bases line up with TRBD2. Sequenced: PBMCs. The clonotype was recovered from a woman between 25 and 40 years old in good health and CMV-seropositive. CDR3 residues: CASSPGLAGGEETQYF. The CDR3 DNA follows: TGTGCCAGCAGCCCCGGACTAGCGGGAGGGGAAGAGACCCAGTACTTC.